This T cell receptor (beta chain) was found in a study of response to subunit inactivated influenza vaccine. Whole-study results and caveats: The authors suggested that every seasonal influenza vaccination recruits few new T cells.

The ends were cut back, 4 bases at V and 0 bases at J, with 13 bases in the middle. The CDR3 contains 15 residues. The germline V gene encodes CDR1 SGHRS and CDR2 YFSETQ. This clonotype was detected only a few times. Its specificity is unknown. TCRdb passed the RT-PCR reads through MiXCR, listing each CDR3 protein once. The sample has almost 600,000 distinct CDR3 sequences, approximately 14% seen once. The receptor was isolated from a man aged 50 or older who received an inactivated influenza vaccine. The sequences come from PBMCs from blood, collected approximately 13 days after vaccination. The chain employs TRBV5-1 and TRBJ1-1, with D possibly being TRBD1 (6 bases). The CDR3 bases are TGCGCCAGCAGCGCACAACAGGGAGTGAACACTGAAGCTTTCTTT. Amino acids: CASSAQQGVNTEAFF.